The text below deals with one TCR beta chain. This record belongs to a study of cytomegalovirus exposure and HLA in healthy donors. Germline CDR1 reads WSHSY; CDR2 reads SAAADI. The CDR3 covers 14 residues. The V end lost 1 base, the J end lost 4 bases, and 10 bases lay between the germline ends. With 60 Vbeta and 13 Jbeta primers, the PCR was carried out. Generated by immunoSEQ multiplex PCR, the TCRdb table keeps only in-frame clones and is missing some. Altogether 150,000 or so clones are present, 60% to 80% being singletons, with the ten largest covering 6.5% to 8%. Sequences were obtained from PBMCs. The rearrangement uses TRBV10-2 and TRBJ2-5, with D possibly being TRBD2 (5 bases). This receptor was identified in a woman in her thirties or forties in good health and CMV-seropositive. CDR3 sequence: CASSELLASETQYF. The CDR3 nucleotides read TGCGCCAGCAGTGAGTTGTTAGCGTCAGAGACCCAGTACTTC.